This T cell receptor beta chain was sequenced in a study of CD4 and CD8 cells across lung adenocarcinoma regions. TCRdb ran MiXCR on the PCR reads and lists one entry per CDR3 protein. The sample has several thousand distinct CDR3 sequences, about 43% seen once. Donors had localized lung adenocarcinoma, a non-small cell lung cancer. This clonotype was detected many times. V lost 7 bases to trimming and J lost 3 bases, with 19 bases between them. Germline CDR1 reads SGHTA; CDR2 reads FQGNSA. This CDR3 spans 16 amino acids. The TCR sequence derives from a male donor with lung adenocarcinoma. The CD4 and CD8 labels of this study may be unreliable. V and J are TRBV7-2 and TRBJ2-1; D gene unclear. The sample comprised CD4+ T cells from the margin of a lung tumor. The DNA of the CDR3 is TGTGCCAGCAACTCCCCGGACGCATCTTTCTACAATGAGCAGTTCTTC. The encoded protein is CASNSPDASFYNEQFF.